A single sample is the source of the 24 T cell receptor beta chains below, sequenced in a study of human T cells and chemical hapten exposure. TCRdb re-derived calls from the RACE reads in MiXCR, one entry per CDR3 protein. The profile shows 75,000 to 95,000 distinct CDR3 sequences, around 11% of them singletons. The time point is: patch test 1, 2 weeks after DPC sensitization. Treatment denoted: therapeutic diphenylcyclopropenone sensitization with weekly scalp DPC. This material consisted of whole blood, taken in connection with sensitization to the hapten diphenylcyclopropenone (DPC). The receptors here all came from a woman in her fifties or sixties with alopecia areata. Some clones in this sample may be carry-over from other donors' samples.

This clonotype was found a few times. The V gene is TRBV2, the J gene TRBJ1-2; 7 bases are shared with TRBD1. The CDR3 runs 13 residues. V dropped 2 bases and J dropped 7; count of bases not matched to a gene: 4. Per the germline V gene, CDR1 is SNHLY and CDR2 is FYNNEI. As DNA, the CDR3 is TGTGCCAGCAGTGAATACAGGGGCTCTGGCTACACCTTC. Amino acid sequence: CASSEYRGSGYTF.

This chain joins TRBV27 and TRBJ2-7; weak D call: TRBD1 (5 bases). The germline gives CDR1 MNHEY, CDR2 SMNVEV (reference sequence). This CDR3 spans 14 amino acids. V lost 5 bases and J 3 bases, leaving 14 bases between the germline ends. CDR3 protein: CASSIQGVFYEQYF. The CDR3 nucleotides are TGTGCCAGCAGTATTCAGGGCGTTTTCTACGAGCAGTACTTC.

This clonotype was observed a handful of times. The V gene is TRBV2, the J gene TRBJ1-1; tentatively, D is TRBD1 (5 bases). The CDR3 is made up of 15 amino acids. Trimming cost V 6 bases and J 1 base, with 15 bases left between them. CDR1 and CDR2 from the germline V gene are SNHLY and FYNNEI. DNA for the CDR3: TGTGCCAGCAGGGGACCGGGACTCCCGAACACTGAAGCTTTCTTT. Its translation is CASRGPGLPNTEAFF.

This clonotype was seen at least ten times. V and J are TRBV2 and TRBJ1-2, with a possible D match to TRBD1 (6 bases). CDR3 length: 15 amino acids. Deletions cut 5 bases from V and 4 bases from J, with 17 bases between. The germline V gene encodes CDR1 SNHLY and CDR2 FYNNEI. Here the CDR3 DNA reads TGTGCCAGCAGTCGAGGGGGACGGGCCACCTATGGCTACACCTTC. It encodes CASSRGGRATYGYTF.

The chain combines TRBV13 with TRBJ2-3; D uncertain. This CDR3 is 12 amino acids long. CDR1 is PRHDT and CDR2 is FYEKMQ in the germline V gene (reference sequence). Between the trimmed V and J ends, which lost 5 bases and 6 bases, there was a span of 9 bases. The chain's CDR3 is CASSRIRDTQYF. In DNA, the CDR3 is TGTGCCAGCAGCCGAATCAGGGATACGCAGTATTTT.

This clonotype was recorded at least ten times. J is TRBJ2-1 and V is TRBV14, with 11 bases that match TRBD2. After removal of 4 bases from V and 8 bases from J, the junction contained 10 bases not matched to a gene. CDR1 is SGHDN and CDR2 is FVKESK in the germline V gene. The CDR3 has 16 amino acids. The CDR3 protein is CASSPPYSGGAYEQFF. The CDR3 region has the DNA TGTGCCAGCAGCCCACCATATAGCGGGGGGGCCTATGAGCAGTTCTTC.

This clonotype occurred many times. The CDR3 DNA is TGTGCCAGCAGGCTGACTAGCGGGGGTTCAGAGACCCAGTACTTC. Translating it yields CASRLTSGGSETQYF. V gene TRBV7-6 combines with J gene TRBJ2-5; TRBD2 matches at 12 bases. V gave up 6 bases and J gave up 4 bases; unmatched junction bases: 6. Germline assignment: CDR1 SGHVS and CDR2 FNYEAQ. There are 15 residues in the CDR3.

This clonotype appeared a few times. The chain is built from TRBV18 and TRBJ1-3; D not resolved. The CDR3 covers 16 residues. The ends were cut back, 3 bases at V and 0 bases at J, with 12 bases in the middle. Germline CDR1 is KGHSH and CDR2 is LQKENI. Written as DNA, the CDR3 is TGTGCCAGCTCACCGTTCGACGGAAACTCTGGAAACACCATATATTTT. It is translated as CASSPFDGNSGNTIYF. The full variable domain, with the rest looked up from reference TRBV18 and TRBJ1-3, is NAGVMQNPRHLVRRRGQEARLRCSPMKGHSHVYWYRQLPEEGLKFMVYLQKENIIDESGMPKERFSAEFPKEGPSILRIQQVVRGDSAAYFCASSPFDGNSGNTIYFGEGSWLTVV.

This clonotype has only a few counts. The CDR3 DNA reads as TGTGCCAGCAGCCATTTAGGGGAGCGGGAGACCCAGTACTTC. Its translation is CASSHLGERETQYF. V is TRBV4-2 and J is TRBJ2-5, with D perhaps assigned TRBD1 or TRBD2 (5 bases each). Trimming left V 3 bases short and J 5 bases short, with 13 bases between. Germline V gene lookup returns CDR1 LGHNA and CDR2 YNFKEQ. The CDR3 has 14 amino acids.

The chain couples TRBV7-3 to TRBJ1-1; D not resolved. V was clipped by 5 bases and J by 2 bases, with 15 bases between them. The length of the CDR3 is 15 residues. Germline CDR1 reads SGHTA; CDR2 reads FQGTGA. The CDR3 spells CASSPTGRGNTEAFF. CDR3 DNA: TGTGCCAGCAGCCCGACCGGACGGGGAAACACTGAAGCTTTCTTT.

At least ten counts were recorded for this clonotype. This chain joins TRBV18 and TRBJ2-2; D may be TRBD1 or TRBD2 (5 bases each). Germline CDR1 KGHSH, CDR2 LQKENI. Trimming removed 4 bases at V and 6 bases at J, with 12 bases between. The CDR3 extends over 14 amino acids. CDR3 DNA sequence: TGTGCCAGCTCACTCAGAGGGGATGCCGGGGAGCTGTTTTTT. Protein product: CASSLRGDAGELFF.

This clonotype was seen many times. The genes are TRBV7-9 and TRBJ2-3; tentatively, D is TRBD2 (5 bases). The CDR3 covers 13 residues. V gave up 5 bases and J gave up 4 bases, with 10 bases separating them. The germline V gene has CDR1 SEHNR and CDR2 FQNEAQ (reference sequence). This chain's CDR3 is CASSDRGPDTQYF. As DNA, the CDR3 is TGTGCCAGCAGCGACCGGGGTCCAGATACGCAGTATTTT.

The table lists this clonotype with many counts. V gene TRBV7-6 combines with J gene TRBJ2-3; the D is unclear. The CDR3 is 14 residues long. Per the germline V gene, CDR1 is SGHVS and CDR2 is FNYEAQ. V lost 1 base and J 2 bases, leaving 7 bases between the germline ends. The CDR3 here is CASSLVPTTDTQYF. Here the CDR3 DNA reads TGTGCCAGCAGCTTAGTTCCGACCACAGATACGCAGTATTTT.

This clonotype was recorded many times. The chain employs TRBV3-1 and TRBJ2-7; D is ambiguous. Germline-derived CDR1 and CDR2 are LGHDT and YNNKEL (reference sequence). The CDR3 runs to 17 residues. The V end lost 3 bases, the J end lost 1 base, and 19 bases lay between the germline ends. The CDR3 loop is CASSHSSDVESSYEQYF. The CDR3 region has the DNA TGTGCCAGCAGCCACTCTAGTGACGTTGAAAGTTCCTACGAGCAGTACTTC.

The V gene is TRBV18, the J gene TRBJ2-3; a weak D match, TRBD1 (6 bases). The CDR3 length is 15 residues. In germline, CDR1 is KGHSH, CDR2 LQKENI. V lost 3 bases and J 1 base, leaving 11 bases between the germline ends. The chain's CDR3 is CASSPQGIGTDTQYF. The CDR3 DNA is TGTGCCAGCTCACCCCAGGGGATTGGCACAGATACGCAGTATTTT.

The chain uses TRBV9 and TRBJ1-1, with a weak D call TRBD1 (5 bases). The CDR3 is made up of 13 amino acids. Looked up from germline, CDR1 is SGDLS and CDR2 is YYNGEE. Deletions cut 0 bases from V and 4 bases from J, with 7 bases between. The CDR3 region has the DNA TGTGCCAGCAGCGTAGACAGGTCCACTGAAGCTTTCTTT. This encodes CASSVDRSTEAFF.

This clonotype was recorded at least ten times. The chain combines TRBV2 with TRBJ1-2, with unresolved D. The CDR3 length is 13 residues. V was pared by 6 bases and J by 4 bases, with 12 bases between. In germline, CDR1 is SNHLY, CDR2 FYNNEI. The CDR3 bases are TGTGCCAGCAGCTTAGACGGGTTCTATGGCTACACCTTC. Translating gives CASSLDGFYGYTF.

Only a few counts were recorded for this clonotype. The gene calls are TRBV18 and TRBJ1-2; the match to TRBD1 covers 9 bases. With V trimmed by 3 bases and J by 5 bases, 10 bases remained unmatched. Germline V gene lookup returns CDR1 KGHSH and CDR2 LQKENI. There are 16 residues in the CDR3. CDR3 sequence: CASSPVPGQGWYGYTF. As DNA, the CDR3 is TGTGCCAGCTCACCCGTCCCGGGACAGGGTTGGTATGGCTACACCTTC. The whole variable domain, filled in from reference TRBV18 and TRBJ1-2, reads NAGVMQNPRHLVRRRGQEARLRCSPMKGHSHVYWYRQLPEEGLKFMVYLQKENIIDESGMPKERFSAEFPKEGPSILRIQQVVRGDSAAYFCASSPVPGQGWYGYTFGSGTRLTVV.

In its sample, this clonotype was seen many times. The chain has TRBV12-3 or TRBV12-4 and TRBJ2-1, with D possibly being TRBD1 (8 bases). V was trimmed by 3 bases and J by 9 bases, leaving 15 bases between them. The CDR3 covers 14 residues. CDR3 residues: CASSFTTGEGEQFF. CDR3 DNA sequence: TGTGCCAGCAGTTTCACGACAGGGGAGGGTGAGCAGTTCTTC.

This clonotype appeared many times. Its ends do not fully match the called genes, so a read error is possible. The V call is TRBV7-7, the J call TRBJ2-2, with D perhaps matching TRBD1 (6 bases). Germline V gene sequence: CDR1 SSHAT, CDR2 FNYEAQ (reference sequence). CDR3 length: 16 residues. Here the CDR3 DNA reads TGTGCTAGCAGCCTAAGGCAGGGGTCGAACACCGGGGAGCTGTTTTTT. This encodes CASSLRQGSNTGELFF.

This rearrangement joins TRBV12-3 or TRBV12-4 to TRBJ2-3, with 13 bases lining up with TRBD2. The junction had 5 bases not matched to a gene; V was cut back by 6 bases and J by 2 bases. The CDR3 is 16 amino acids. CDR3 loop: CASRQLAGGPTDTQYF. CDR3 bases: TGTGCCAGCAGACAACTAGCGGGGGGGCCCACAGATACGCAGTATTTT.

J is TRBJ2-3 and V is TRBV5-1, with D perhaps matching TRBD1 (6 bases). The CDR3 consists of 16 residues. Germline loops: CDR1 SGHRS, CDR2 YFSETQ. V lost 4 bases and J lost 0, with 15 bases in between. CDR3 region: CASSPNGQLSTDTQYF. CDR3 bases: TGCGCCAGCAGCCCTAATGGACAGTTGAGCACAGATACGCAGTATTTT.

This clonotype was detected only a few times. V usage is TRBV7-9 and J usage is TRBJ1-6; unclear D gene. Germline V gene data show CDR1 as SEHNR and CDR2 as FQNEAQ (reference sequence). V lost 5 bases and J 7 bases, leaving 9 bases between the germline ends. The CDR3 consists of 13 residues. The CDR3 DNA follows: TGTGCCAGCAGCCCAATAATCAATTCACCCCTCCACTTT. It yields the protein CASSPIINSPLHF. Complete variable domain (other parts from reference TRBV7-9 and TRBJ1-6): DTGVSQNPRHKITKRGQNVTFRCDPISEHNRLYWYRQTLGQGPEFLTYFQNEAQLEKSRLLSDRFSAERPKGSFSTLEIQRTEQGDSAMYLCASSPIINSPLHFGNGTRLTVT.

This clonotype was observed at least ten times. The rearrangement uses TRBV3-1 and TRBJ1-3, with 8 bases fitting TRBD1. The CDR3 covers 13 residues. V was pared by 5 bases and J by 6 bases, with 3 bases of the junction left unmatched. The germline V gene encodes CDR1 LGHDT and CDR2 YNNKEL (reference sequence). For the CDR3, the DNA is TGTGCCAGCAGCGGACAGGGAGCAAACACCATATATTTT. As protein: CASSGQGANTIYF.